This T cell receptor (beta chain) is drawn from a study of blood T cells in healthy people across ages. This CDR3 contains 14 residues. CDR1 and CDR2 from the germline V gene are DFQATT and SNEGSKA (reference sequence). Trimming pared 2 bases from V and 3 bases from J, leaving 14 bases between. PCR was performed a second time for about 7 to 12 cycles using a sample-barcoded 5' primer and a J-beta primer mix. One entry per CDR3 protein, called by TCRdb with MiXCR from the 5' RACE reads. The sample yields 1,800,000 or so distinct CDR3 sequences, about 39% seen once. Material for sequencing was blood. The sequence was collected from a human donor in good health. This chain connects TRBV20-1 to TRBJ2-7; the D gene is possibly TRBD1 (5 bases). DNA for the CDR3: TGCAGTGCTAGAAATTACCAGGGATGCTACGAGCAGTACTTC. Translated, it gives CSARNYQGCYEQYF.